The text below deals with one TCR beta chain. What it binds is not known. These data are taken from a study of cytomegalovirus exposure and HLA in healthy donors. Looking at the study overall: An early release of data contained approximately 80 million unique TCRs, which came from HLA-typed donors.

The CDR3 has 12 residues. Trimming took off 1 base at V and 6 bases at J, with 7 bases between the two ends. The germline CDR1 and CDR2 sequences are SEHNR and FQNEAQ (reference sequence). 60 Vbeta and 13 Jbeta primers were used in PCR. Measured with immunoSEQ multiplex PCR; TCRdb has only the in-frame clones, and not every one. This sample has around 99,000 clones; about 77% occur once, and the top ten carry more than 3%. Broader study findings: The study found most TCR sequences rare, yet found some public TCRs in many donors.

The specimen sequenced was PBMCs. The origin of this receptor is a man aged 40-50 years in good health and CMV-seronegative. J is TRBJ2-7 and V is TRBV7-9; D is unresolved. This chain's CDR3 is CASSLVASEQYF. The CDR3 DNA sequence: TGTGCCAGCAGCTTAGTGGCCTCCGAGCAGTACTTC.